A selection of T cell receptor beta chains follows, all from one sample in a study of human T cells and chemical hapten exposure. Using its own MiXCR run on the RACE reads, TCRdb lists one record per CDR3 protein. The sample yields 50,000 to 65,000 distinct CDR3 sequences, 9.4% seen once. The sample in question was whole blood, obtained in connection with sensitization to the hapten diphenylcyclopropenone (DPC). The receptors originated from a woman aged 40 to 50 with alopecia areata. Some clones in this sample may be carry-over from other donors' samples. CDR3s include the opening cysteine and the closing phenylalanine or tryptophan.

v_call	j_call	cdr3_length	cdr3_aa
TRBV24-1	TRBJ2-3	15	CATSDATTQTDTQYF
TRBV15	TRBJ2-7	14	CATSRLAGANEQYF
TRBV4-3	TRBJ2-3	15	CASSPRQISTDTQYF
TRBV6-5	TRBJ2-7	15	CASSYATGPTYEQYF
TRBV4-3	TRBJ1-3	15	CASSQDLDPRPAIYF
TRBV12-3/TRBV12-4	TRBJ2-1	17	CASSLEAVRSSYNEQFF
TRBV30	TRBJ2-2	13	CAWRLHNTGELFF
TRBV9	TRBJ2-3	15	CASSRGGLSTDTQYF
TRBV29-1	TRBJ2-1	13	CSGLAGERNEQFF
TRBV12-5	TRBJ2-1	15	CASGLGTVPYNEQFF
TRBV6-5	TRBJ1-2	16	CASSWLQRGGPYGYTF
TRBV2	TRBJ1-2	10	CASRGGGYTF
TRBV5-5	TRBJ1-2	16	CASSSLPTGGEYGYTF
TRBV9	TRBJ1-5	17	CASSFRRDPYSNQPQHF
TRBV7-9	TRBJ2-7	15	CASSPGRATTYEQYF
TRBV15	TRBJ1-4	15	CATSIRGEANEKLFF
TRBV7-7	TRBJ2-5	15	CASSLAHSSGETQYF
TRBV20-1	TRBJ2-1	15	CSARDVRASANEQFF
TRBV19	TRBJ2-7	14	CASRTGTGYDEQYF
TRBV7-9	TRBJ1-1	15	CASSFSIGLNTEAFF
TRBV7-6	TRBJ1-1	14	CASSSGTGNTEAFF
TRBV7-9	TRBJ2-7	13	CASSFGGTCEQYF
TRBV7-8	TRBJ2-7	13	CASSRDSAYEQYF
TRBV24-1	TRBJ2-5	16	CATSEPGRLDQETQYF
TRBV6-4	TRBJ2-6	15	CASSDSRSGANVLTF
TRBV3-1	TRBJ2-7	12	CASSRYSYEQYF
TRBV6-5	TRBJ1-3	15	CASSPTGNSGNTIYF
TRBV29-1	TRBJ1-1	12	CTPGVAGTEAFF
TRBV4-1	TRBJ2-3	17	CASSQAPGLATGDTQYF
TRBV28	TRBJ1-6	18	CASSPLGKGSSYNSPLHF
TRBV7-9	TRBJ2-7	14	CASSLGNSAYEQYF
TRBV28	TRBJ2-5	13	CASRSGRQETQYF
TRBV28	TRBJ1-2	12	CASRTGGGGYTF
TRBV29-1	TRBJ1-1	14	CSVGDNRGNTEAFF
TRBV7-2	TRBJ2-3	15	CASSLDRTGADTQYF
TRBV5-4	TRBJ1-4	17	CASSSGGLFATNEKLFF
TRBV6-2/TRBV6-3	TRBJ2-7	11	CASSYYHEQYF
TRBV7-7	TRBJ2-7	13	CASSFGAAYEQYF
TRBV7-9	TRBJ2-3	15	CASSQRQGPTDTQYF
TRBV6-2/TRBV6-3	TRBJ1-3	16	CASIKGAGSSGNTIYF
TRBV6-6	TRBJ2-7	15	CASSYRVISGNEQYF
TRBV7-2	TRBJ2-6	14	CASSAKAGANVLTF
TRBV7-3	TRBJ2-6	14	CASSLNTGANVLTF
TRBV9	TRBJ1-1	14	CASRGQGAETEAFF
TRBV12-3/TRBV12-4	TRBJ1-1	11	CASSLSTEAFF
TRBV27	TRBJ1-1	13	CASRQTGNGEAFF
TRBV28	TRBJ1-5	15	CASSLWGVSNQPQHF
TRBV10-3	TRBJ1-1	16	CAISDTGTGSNTEAFF
TRBV7-2	TRBJ2-1	15	CASSLMAAGSNEQFF
TRBV3-1	TRBJ1-5	15	CASSQDGGVGQPQHF
TRBV6-1	TRBJ2-7	14	CASIRTGGVYEQYF